The entry that follows covers one TCR beta chain sequence. Its antigen is not identified. These data come from a study of blood T cells in healthy people across ages. General study findings and limits: Naive T cell percentage showed a strong correlation with TCR beta diversity.

For the second PCR, which ran for roughly 7 to 11 cycles, a sample-barcoded 5' primer and a J-beta primer mix were used. TCRdb reanalysed the 5' RACE reads using MiXCR and keeps one entry per CDR3 protein. The repertoire holds about 580,000 distinct CDR3 sequences, with roughly 43% as singletons. The TCR sequence derives from a man older than 75 in good health. The sequenced sample consisted of blood.

This chain's CDR3 is CASNLRGLVGEKLFF. The CDR3 DNA sequence: TGTGCCAGCAACCTAAGGGGGCTGGTCGGCGAAAAACTGTTTTTT. The chain has TRBV12-3 or TRBV12-4 and TRBJ1-4; 7 bases agree with TRBD1. With 7 bases clipped from V and 8 bases from J, the junction kept 13 bases outside the gene matches. The CDR3 runs 15 residues.